These 27 T cell receptor beta chains were all obtained from the same sample, sequenced in a study of blood T cell repertoires in COVID-19. Profiling relied on immunoSEQ multiplex PCR, and the TCRdb table lists in-frame clones only, not all of them. In the table there are roughly 450,000 clones, about 92% of which are singletons. Sample: PBMCs or T cells enriched from blood (not recorded which). The origin of the receptors is a man between 18 and 35 years old who had recovered from COVID-19.

The rearrangement uses TRBV14 and TRBJ1-4; D is unresolved. The CDR3 is 13 amino acids. Germline-derived CDR1 and CDR2 are SGHDN and FVKESK. With 1 base removed from V and 14 bases from J, the gap between germline ends came to 14 bases. The CDR3 region is CASSQGQVGVLFF. CDR3 in DNA: TGTGCCAGCAGCCAAGGGCAGGTGGGAGTGCTGTTTTTT.

This chain links TRBV4-1 with TRBJ1-4, with TRBD1 as a possible D gene (6 bases). V was pared by 5 bases and J by 7 bases, with 20 bases between. CDR1 and CDR2 from the germline V gene are MGHRA and YSYEKL. The CDR3 is 16 amino acids. CDR3 residues: CASSIRAQGRLEKLFF. In nucleotides, the CDR3 is TGCGCCAGCAGCATCCGGGCCCAGGGGCGTCTTGAAAAACTGTTTTTT.

This chain connects TRBV3-1 (or the pseudogene TRBV3-2) to TRBJ1-5, with D hard to call. Trimming took off 4 bases at V and 7 bases at J, with 14 bases between the two ends. The CDR3 spans 14 residues. Per germline, CDR1 LGHDT and CDR2 YNNKEL (reference sequence). The CDR3 nucleotides read TGTGCCAGCAGCCCTTCGGGATTCCGGCAGCCCCAGCATTTT. It specifies CASSPSGFRQPQHF.

The gene calls are TRBV4-1 and TRBJ1-5; the match to TRBD1 covers 9 bases. The V gene's germline CDR1 is MGHRA and CDR2 YSYEKL. The CDR3 is made up of 16 amino acids. With 3 bases clipped from V and 3 bases from J, the junction kept 6 bases outside the gene matches. CDR3 DNA sequence: TGCGCCAGCAGCCAGACGGGACAGGGCTCCAATCAGCCCCAGCATTTT. Its protein product is CASSQTGQGSNQPQHF.

A single count supports this clone. This chain links TRBV5-4 with TRBJ1-1; 8 nucleotides align to TRBD1. The CDR3 has 17 residues. Germline V gives CDR1 SGHNT, CDR2 YYREEE (reference sequence). V gave up 4 bases and J gave up 0 bases; unmatched junction bases: 11. The CDR3 coding sequence is TGTGCCAGCAGCACCCCGACAGGGGAGGAGGTGAACACTGAAGCTTTCTTT. This translates into CASSTPTGEEVNTEAFF. The full variable domain, in which reference TRBV5-4 and TRBJ1-1 provide the parts outside the CDR3, is ETGVTQSPTHLIKTRGQQVTLRCSSQSGHNTVSWYQQALGQGPQFIFQYYREEENGRGNFPPRFSGLQFPNYSSELNVNALELDDSALYLCASSTPTGEEVNTEAFFGQGTRLTVV.

The rearrangement joins TRBV27 to TRBJ2-3; the match to TRBD2 covers 12 bases. This CDR3 has 16 residues. V shed 6 bases and J 4 bases; nucleotides not matched to a gene: 8. From germline, CDR1 is MNHEY and CDR2 SMNVEV (reference sequence). Written as DNA, the CDR3 is TGTGCCAGCAGCCCTGAGACTAGCGGGAGTTCAGATACGCAGTATTTT. This sequence encodes CASSPETSGSSDTQYF.

The chain uses TRBV5-8 and TRBJ1-1, with D perhaps matching TRBD1 (6 bases). This CDR3 has 16 residues. Germline V gene sequence: CDR1 SGHTS, CDR2 YDEGEE. Trimming left V 2 bases short and J 1 base short, with 15 bases between. The CDR3 DNA reads TGTGCCAGCAGCTTAGGTATAGGGGGACCGAACACTGAAGCTTTCTTT. Protein product: CASSLGIGGPNTEAFF.

J is TRBJ1-3 and V is TRBV9; 7 nucleotides line up with TRBD1. The CDR3 loop spans 16 amino acids. Germline V lookup: CDR1 SGDLS, CDR2 YYNGEE. The junction had 7 bases not matched to a gene; V was cut back by 4 bases and J by 0 bases. The CDR3, as DNA: TGTGCCAGCAGCTCTCGGACAGGACCCTCTGGAAACACCATATATTTT. Amino acids: CASSSRTGPSGNTIYF. The variable domain in full, completed from reference TRBV9 and TRBJ1-3, reads DSGVTQTPKHLITATGQRVTLRCSPRSGDLSVYWYQQSLDQGLQFLIQYYNGEERAKGNILERFSAQQFPDLHSELNLSSLELGDSALYFCASSSRTGPSGNTIYFGEGSWLTVV.

The sample holds one count of this clone. The J gene is TRBJ1-3, the V gene TRBV3-1 (or the pseudogene TRBV3-2); D possibly corresponds to TRBD1 (6 bases). CDR3 length: 15 amino acids. The germline gives CDR1 LGHDT, CDR2 YNNKEL (reference sequence). Trimming removed 6 bases at V and 4 bases at J, with 16 bases between. This CDR3 reads CASSQQGLEGNTIYF. CDR3 DNA sequence: TGTGCCAGCAGTCAGCAGGGGTTGGAGGGAAACACCATATATTTT.

This clone showed up just once. The chain joins TRBV2 to TRBJ1-2; unclear D gene. The CDR3 is 14 amino acids. CDR1 SNHLY and CDR2 FYNNEI come from the germline V gene. V was shortened by 0 bases and J by 8 bases, with 13 bases between the two germline ends. The CDR3 sequence is CASSEALLAVGYTF. CDR3 nucleotide sequence: TGTGCCAGCAGTGAAGCGCTTCTTGCAGTCGGCTACACCTTC.

This rearrangement joins TRBV3-1 (or the pseudogene TRBV3-2) to TRBJ1-3; D is perhaps TRBD1 (5 bases). The V end lost 1 base, the J end lost 4 bases, and 11 bases lay between the germline ends. The length of the CDR3 is 15 residues. Germline V gene lookup returns CDR1 LGHDT and CDR2 YNNKEL (reference sequence). CDR3 region: CASSQVKGSGNTIYF. Here the CDR3 DNA reads TGTGCCAGCAGCCAAGTAAAGGGGTCCGGAAACACCATATATTTT.

Note on this clone: This same CDR3 is encoded by further DNA sequences in the sample. The chain employs TRBV15 and TRBJ1-5, with TRBD1 matching 8 bases. The length of the CDR3 is 15 residues. CDR1 and CDR2 (germline): LNHNV, YYDKDF (reference sequence). Losses at the gene ends were 3 bases for V and 4 bases for J; bases not matched to a gene: 5. CDR3 coding DNA: TGTGCCACCAGCAGGGGGACAGGAGGAAATCAGCCCCAGCATTTT. Protein sequence: CATSRGTGGNQPQHF.

The V and J genes are TRBV6-5 and TRBJ1-2; tentative D call: TRBD1 (6 bases). V lost 0 bases, J lost 5 bases, and 16 bases lay in between. The germline gives CDR1 MNHEY, CDR2 SVGAGI. CDR3 length equals 16 residues. The CDR3 is CASSYSRTDPYYGYTF. CDR3 bases: TGTGCCAGCAGTTACTCGAGGACAGATCCTTATTATGGCTACACCTTC.

The CDR3 region is CATNDRERNTIYF. In nucleotides, the CDR3 is TGTGCCACCAACGACAGGGAAAGAAACACCATATATTTT. The chain couples TRBV15 to TRBJ1-3; 7 nucleotides align to TRBD1. CDR1 and CDR2 (germline): LNHNV, YYDKDF (reference sequence). Trimming at V came to 7 bases and at J to 5 bases, leaving 5 bases not matched to a gene. The CDR3 contains 13 residues.

This clone was detected only once. The rearrangement joins TRBV29-1 to TRBJ1-1, with D possibly being TRBD1 (5 bases). This CDR3 has 13 amino acids. The V end lost 6 bases, the J end lost 3 bases, and 14 bases lay between the germline ends. Germline loops: CDR1 SQVTM, CDR2 ANQGSEA. The CDR3 DNA reads TGCAGCGTCTCCAGGGCCGGCGACACTGAAGCTTTCTTT. Translation: CSVSRAGDTEAFF.

The V call is TRBV5-1, the J call TRBJ1-1, with D hard to call. The V and J ends lost 0 bases and 8 bases respectively, with 11 bases between them. The CDR3 is 13 amino acids. CDR1 and CDR2 (germline): SGHRS, YFSETQ. CDR3 DNA sequence: TGCGCCAGCAGCTTGGCCACGGGGTTCGAAGCTTTCTTT. Protein product: CASSLATGFEAFF.

This sequence joins TRBV3-1 (or the pseudogene TRBV3-2) and TRBJ1-1, with a weak D call TRBD1 (6 bases). Between the trimmed V and J ends, which lost 4 bases and 0 bases, there was a span of 12 bases. The length of the CDR3 is 15 residues. CDR1 and CDR2 from the germline V gene are LGHDT and YNNKEL (reference sequence). The CDR3 bases are TGTGCCAGCAGCCTTCGGGACAACATGAACACTGAAGCTTTCTTT. Translated, it gives CASSLRDNMNTEAFF.

The chain links TRBV19 to TRBJ1-1, with a weak D call TRBD1 (6 bases). Germline V lookup: CDR1 LNHDA, CDR2 SQIVND (reference sequence). CDR3 size: 12 residues. V lost 9 bases, J lost 2 bases, and 10 bases lay in between. The CDR3 here is CASRGGNTEAFF. CDR3 nucleotides: TGTGCCAGCCGGGGGGGCAACACTGAAGCTTTCTTT.

This clone was counted between two and nine times. The CDR3 region has the DNA TGTGCCAGCAGCCCTGCTGGAGTGACCCAGTACTTC. This sequence encodes CASSPAGVTQYF. The chain recombines TRBV12-3 or TRBV12-4 with TRBJ2-5; D is unclear. Trimming left V 6 bases short and J 7 bases short, with 12 bases between. The CDR3 loop spans 12 amino acids.

This clone was seen a single time. The chain recombines TRBV15 with TRBJ2-5; 10 nucleotides line up with TRBD2. The CDR3 extends over 17 amino acids. After removal of 4 bases from V and 5 bases from J, the junction contained 13 bases not matched to a gene. Per the germline V gene, CDR1 is LNHNV and CDR2 is YYDKDF (reference sequence). The CDR3 protein is CATSTGFEAGGWETQYF. The CDR3 nucleotides are TGTGCCACCAGCACTGGGTTCGAAGCGGGAGGGTGGGAGACCCAGTACTTC.

V and J are TRBV19 and TRBJ2-7; 8 positions match TRBD1. The junction had 6 bases not matched to a gene; V was cut back by 3 bases and J by 5 bases. The germline V gene encodes CDR1 LNHDA and CDR2 SQIVND (reference sequence). The CDR3 length is 14 residues. DNA for the CDR3: TGTGCCAGTAGTATTAGGCAGGGGGCTGACGAGCAGTACTTC. Residues: CASSIRQGADEQYF.

DNA of the CDR3: TGTGCCAGCAGCCCCGGGACAGGGTACAATCAGCCCCAGCATTTT. Translated, it gives CASSPGTGYNQPQHF. The V and J genes are TRBV2 and TRBJ1-5; the match to TRBD1 covers 9 bases. Trimming at V came to 6 bases and at J to 3 bases, leaving 6 bases not matched to a gene. This CDR3 spans 15 amino acids. Per the germline V gene, CDR1 is SNHLY and CDR2 is FYNNEI.

The genes are TRBV5-1 and TRBJ1-3; TRBD1 matches at 8 bases. The CDR3 totals 15 residues. The V and J ends lost 4 bases and 0 bases, in that order; junction bases with no gene match: 3. Per the germline V gene, CDR1 is SGHRS and CDR2 is YFSETQ. The CDR3: CASSRQGSSGNTIYF. The DNA for the CDR3 is TGCGCCAGCAGCCGACAGGGGAGCTCTGGAAACACCATATATTTT.

The CDR3 DNA reads TGTGCCAGCAGATACGGGACTAGCGCGTCCTACAATGAGCAGTTCTTC. Translation gives CASRYGTSASYNEQFF. V gene TRBV7-6 combines with J gene TRBJ2-1; TRBD2 aligns across 10 bases. Trimming at V came to 6 bases and at J to 1 base, leaving 6 bases not matched to a gene. The CDR3 covers 16 residues. Germline V gene sequence: CDR1 SGHVS, CDR2 FNYEAQ.

This clone came up a few times. The identical CDR3 is also encoded by other nucleotide sequences in the sample. J is TRBJ1-3 and V is TRBV9, with D possibly TRBD1 on 6 matching bases. This CDR3 is 15 amino acids long. V was shortened by 2 bases and J by 2 bases, with 11 bases between the two germline ends. Germline CDR1 SGDLS, CDR2 YYNGEE. The CDR3 region has the DNA TGTGCCAGCAGCGTCGTGGCAGGGGCTGGAAACACCATATATTTT. This gives the protein CASSVVAGAGNTIYF.

This sequence joins TRBV10-3 and TRBJ1-5; D might be TRBD1 (5 bases). The germline CDR1 and CDR2 sequences are ENHRY and SYGVKD. V was trimmed by 3 bases and J by 7 bases, leaving 13 bases between them. The CDR3 loop spans 14 amino acids. CDR3 loop: CAISDGVKGQPQHF. CDR3 DNA sequence: TGTGCCATCAGTGATGGGGTTAAGGGGCAGCCCCAGCATTTT.

This clone was counted only a few times. The chain combines TRBV5-1 with TRBJ2-2; tentative D call: TRBD1 (5 bases). Germline CDR1 reads SGHRS; CDR2 reads YFSETQ. This CDR3 is built from 14 residues. The ends were cut back, 7 bases at V and 0 bases at J, with 10 bases in the middle. CDR3: CASGQGANTGELFF. The CDR3 DNA sequence: TGCGCCAGCGGGCAGGGTGCGAACACCGGGGAGCTGTTTTTT.